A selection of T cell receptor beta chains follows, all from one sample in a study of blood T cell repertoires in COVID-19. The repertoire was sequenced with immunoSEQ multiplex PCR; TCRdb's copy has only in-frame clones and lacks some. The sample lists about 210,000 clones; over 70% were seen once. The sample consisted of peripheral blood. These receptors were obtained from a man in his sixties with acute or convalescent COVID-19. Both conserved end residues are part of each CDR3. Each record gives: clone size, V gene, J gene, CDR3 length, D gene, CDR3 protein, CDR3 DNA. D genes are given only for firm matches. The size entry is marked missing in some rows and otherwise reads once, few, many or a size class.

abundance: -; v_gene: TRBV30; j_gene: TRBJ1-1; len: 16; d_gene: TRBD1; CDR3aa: CAWSVSRTGVGTEAFF; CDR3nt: TGTGCCTGGAGTGTAAGCCGGACAGGAGTGGGCACTGAAGCTTTCTTT
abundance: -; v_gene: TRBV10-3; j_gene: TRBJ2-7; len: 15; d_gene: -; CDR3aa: CAISDGTRISYEQYF; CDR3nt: TGTGCCATCAGTGACGGGACACGAATCTCCTACGAGCAGTACTTC
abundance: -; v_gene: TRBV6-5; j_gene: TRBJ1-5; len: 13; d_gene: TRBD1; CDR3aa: CASMGTADQPQHF; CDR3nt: TGTGCCAGCATGGGGACAGCGGATCAGCCCCAGCATTTT
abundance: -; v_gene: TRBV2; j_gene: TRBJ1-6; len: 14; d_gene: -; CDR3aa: CASSGGSSNSPLHF; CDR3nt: TGTGCCAGCAGTGGCGGAAGCTCTAATTCACCCCTCCACTTT
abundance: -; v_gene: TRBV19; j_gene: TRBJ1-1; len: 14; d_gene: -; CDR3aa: CASSTKGVNTEAFF; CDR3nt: TGTGCCAGTAGTACCAAGGGAGTGAACACTGAAGCTTTCTTT
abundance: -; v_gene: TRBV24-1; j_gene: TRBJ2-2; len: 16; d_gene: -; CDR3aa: CATSGGDGPNTGELFF; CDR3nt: TGTGCCACCAGTGGGGGGGACGGTCCGAACACCGGGGAGCTGTTTTTT
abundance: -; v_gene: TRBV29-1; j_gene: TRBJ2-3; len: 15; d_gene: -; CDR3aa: CSGTSARVFGDTQYF; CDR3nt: TGCAGCGGTACCTCTGCCAGGGTGTTTGGAGATACGCAGTATTTT
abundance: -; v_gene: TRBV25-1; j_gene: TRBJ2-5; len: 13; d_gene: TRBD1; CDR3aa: CASGNRGEETQYF; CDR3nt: TGTGCCAGCGGAAACAGGGGTGAAGAGACCCAGTACTTC
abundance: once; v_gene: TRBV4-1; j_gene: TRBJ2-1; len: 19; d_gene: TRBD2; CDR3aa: CASSLRKGLAGDRSVEQFF; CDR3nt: TGCGCCAGCAGCCTCCGAAAGGGACTAGCGGGAGATAGGTCGGTTGAGCAGTTCTTC
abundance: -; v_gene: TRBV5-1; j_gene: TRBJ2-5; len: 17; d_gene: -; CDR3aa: CASSLAIGGPYQETQYF; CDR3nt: TGCGCCAGCAGCTTGGCCATAGGGGGACCGTACCAAGAGACCCAGTACTTC
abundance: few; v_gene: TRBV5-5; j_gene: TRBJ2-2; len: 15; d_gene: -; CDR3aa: CASNRQRSNTGELFF; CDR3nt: TGTGCCAGCAACCGTCAGCGGTCGAACACCGGGGAGCTGTTTTTT
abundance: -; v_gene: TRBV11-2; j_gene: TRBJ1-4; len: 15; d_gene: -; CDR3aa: CASSFVWTGNEKLFF; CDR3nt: TGTGCCAGCAGCTTCGTTTGGACTGGGAATGAAAAACTGTTTTTT